A selection of T cell receptor beta chains follows, all from one sample in a study of T cells in Graves' hyperthyroidism and ophthalmopathy. TCRdb used MiXCR to reprocess the multiplex PCR reads, holding one entry per CDR3 protein. The sample lists 550,000 to 600,000 distinct CDR3 sequences, 11% to 15% occurring once. Sequencing used blood. The receptors originated from a woman younger than 35 with Graves' ophthalmopathy. The CDR3 runs from the conserved cysteine through the conserved F or W. D genes are given only for firm matches. Part of the rows lack a size; the others show once, few, many or a class for expanded clones.

v_call	j_call	clone_size	d_call	cdr3_aa	cdr3_nt
TRBV5-4	TRBJ2-3	-	-	CASSSRTKSRQRDTQYF	TGTGCCAGCAGCTCCAGGACTAAGTCCCGACAGCGCGATACGCAGTATTTT
TRBV6-6	TRBJ1-2	few	TRBD1	CASSYLDRDGYTF	TGTGCCAGCAGTTACTTGGACAGGGACGGCTACACCTTC
TRBV3-1	TRBJ2-7	many	-	CASSGGQTEQYF	TGTGCCAGCAGCGGGGGGCAGACCGAGCAGTACTTC
TRBV29-1	TRBJ2-2	few	-	CSVAGDKGNTGELFF	TGCAGCGTTGCCGGGGACAAGGGAAACACCGGGGAGCTGTTTTTT
TRBV27	TRBJ1-1	many	-	CASSKLDSNTEAFF	TGTGCCAGCAGTAAGTTGGACAGTAACACTGAAGCTTTCTTT
TRBV12-3/TRBV12-4	TRBJ1-5	many	-	CATRDTERGQPQHF	TGTGCCACCCGGGACACAGAAAGGGGACAGCCCCAGCATTTT
TRBV29-1	TRBJ1-2	few	TRBD1	CSVLIGTDDYGYTF	TGCAGCGTTTTGATAGGGACAGATGATTATGGCTACACCTTC
TRBV12-3/TRBV12-4	TRBJ1-3	-	-	CASLLGNTIYF	TGTGCCAGTCTTCTTGGAAACACCATATATTTT
TRBV7-2	TRBJ2-3	many	TRBD1	CASSNRQGSTDTQYF	TGTGCCAGCAGCAATAGACAGGGGAGCACAGATACGCAGTATTTT
TRBV11-2	TRBJ2-1	many	TRBD2	CASSLDRASGSAHNEQFF	TGTGCCAGCAGCTTAGATAGGGCTAGCGGGAGTGCCCACAATGAGCAGTTCTTC
TRBV6-1	TRBJ1-2	many	TRBD1	CASRTDRGSNYGYTF	TGTGCCAGCAGAACCGACAGGGGTTCTAACTATGGCTACACCTTC
TRBV6-1	TRBJ2-1	many	-	CASSEYPGPSEQFF	TGTGCCAGCAGTGAATACCCAGGCCCTAGCGAGCAGTTCTTC
TRBV6-6	TRBJ2-7	many	TRBD2	CASSYFSSGSHEQYF	TGTGCCAGCAGTTACTTCTCTAGCGGGAGCCACGAGCAGTACTTC
TRBV3-1	TRBJ2-3	many	TRBD2	CASSPRGSGRVTDTQYF	TGTGCCAGCAGCCCACGGGGGAGCGGGAGGGTCACAGATACGCAGTATTTT
TRBV28	TRBJ1-5	-	-	CASRGSYSNQPQHF	TGTGCCAGCCGGGGGTCGTATAGCAATCAGCCCCAGCATTTT
TRBV7-3	TRBJ2-2	-	TRBD1	CASSSYGQAGELFF	TGTGCCAGCAGCTCATACGGACAGGCCGGGGAGCTGTTTTTT
TRBV7-9	TRBJ2-7	many	-	CASSTHVDSARLYEQYF	TGTGCCAGCAGCACCCATGTGGACAGCGCCCGTCTCTACGAGCAGTACTTC
TRBV11-2	TRBJ2-1	many	TRBD2	CASSLGTLSSLAGAFNEQFF	TGTGCCAGCAGCTTAGGGACTCTTTCCTCACTAGCGGGAGCATTCAATGAGCAGTTCTTC
TRBV7-3	TRBJ2-3	many	TRBD1	CASSPNSRGQADTQYF	TGTGCCAGCAGCCCAAATAGCAGGGGGCAAGCAGATACGCAGTATTTT
TRBV24-1	TRBJ2-1	-	TRBD1	CATSDWDREYNEQFF	TGTGCCACCAGTGATTGGGACAGGGAATACAATGAGCAGTTCTTC
TRBV2	TRBJ2-7	many	-	CASSERAGLTFWKSSYEQYF	TGTGCCAGCAGTGAAAGGGCAGGCTTGACATTTTGGAAAAGCTCCTACGAGCAGTACTTC
TRBV9	TRBJ2-1	-	TRBD2	CASSGASGSNEQFF	TGTGCCAGCAGCGGGGCTAGCGGGAGCAATGAGCAGTTCTTC
TRBV13	TRBJ2-1	-	TRBD2	CASSLGGRASYNEQFF	TGTGCCAGCAGCTTAGGAGGGAGGGCCTCCTACAATGAGCAGTTCTTC
TRBV19	TRBJ2-7	few	-	CASTAQGASDYEQYF	TGTGCCAGTACCGCCCAAGGGGCTAGCGATTACGAGCAGTACTTC
TRBV19	TRBJ2-1	many	TRBD2	CASSIPSGSYNEQFF	TGTGCCAGTAGTATCCCTAGCGGGTCCTACAATGAGCAGTTCTTC
TRBV12-3/TRBV12-4	TRBJ1-2	many	TRBD1	CASSRQGYYGYTF	TGTGCCAGCAGCAGACAGGGATACTATGGCTACACCTTC
TRBV7-8	TRBJ1-5	once	-	CASSFLRGKDQPQHF	TGTGCCAGCAGCTTTCTCAGGGGCAAGGATCAGCCCCAGCATTTT
TRBV11-1	TRBJ1-2	many	-	CASSPRGYGYTF	TGTGCCAGCAGCCCCCGAGGGTATGGCTACACCTTC
TRBV28	TRBJ2-2	many	-	CASSSNRVRVGFQFATGELFF	TGTGCCAGCAGCAGCAACAGGGTGCGGGTGGGCTTCCAGTTCGCCACCGGGGAGCTGTTTTTT
TRBV6-5	TRBJ1-6	few	-	CASSYQVYRGPLHF	TGTGCCAGCAGTTACCAGGTTTATAGAGGGCCCCTCCACTTT
TRBV6-5	TRBJ1-2	few	-	CASSYRRGGYTF	TGTGCCAGCAGTTACAGGAGGGGTGGCTACACCTTC
TRBV27	TRBJ1-2	many	-	CASSSRRGKGRYGYTF	TGTGCCAGCAGTTCCCGGCGGGGTAAAGGGCGCTATGGCTACACCTTC
TRBV4-1	TRBJ2-1	-	TRBD2	CASSQDPAGGPGEQFF	TGCGCCAGCAGCCAAGATCCCGCGGGAGGGCCGGGTGAGCAGTTCTTC
TRBV19	TRBJ2-1	many	TRBD1	CASALDRDLKNEQFF	TGTGCCAGCGCCTTGGACAGGGATTTGAAGAATGAGCAGTTCTTC
TRBV20-1	TRBJ2-3	many	TRBD2	CSARDGTRKDTQYF	TGCAGTGCTAGAGATGGGACTAGAAAAGATACGCAGTATTTT
TRBV6-2/TRBV6-3	TRBJ2-1	-	TRBD2	CASSYSLRSASGSNEQFF	TGTGCCAGCAGTTACTCACTGAGATCGGCTAGCGGGAGCAATGAGCAGTTCTTC
TRBV7-9	TRBJ1-1	many	TRBD1	CASSFVMGRGRMNTEAFF	TGTGCCAGCAGCTTCGTAATGGGCAGGGGGAGGATGAACACTGAAGCTTTCTTT
TRBV11-3	TRBJ2-1	many	TRBD1	CASSLVGTGGWNEQFF	TGTGCCAGCAGCTTAGTTGGGACAGGGGGTTGGAATGAGCAGTTCTTC
TRBV19	TRBJ2-1	-	TRBD1	CASPSKGQASYNEQFF	TGTGCCAGTCCAAGTAAGGGACAGGCCTCCTACAATGAGCAGTTCTTC
TRBV20-1	TRBJ2-7	-	-	CSARDQGGARYEQYF	TGCAGTGCTAGAGATCAGGGGGGCGCTCGGTACGAGCAGTACTTC
TRBV29-1	TRBJ1-1	many	TRBD1	CSVERGPNTEAFF	TGCAGCGTTGAAAGGGGGCCGAACACTGAAGCTTTCTTT
TRBV20-1	TRBJ2-1	-	TRBD2	CSAGPAGLASNEQFF	TGCAGTGCTGGACCGGCGGGACTAGCGAGCAACGAGCAGTTCTTC
TRBV11-2	TRBJ2-7	many	-	CASSLVASSVYEQYF	TGTGCCAGCAGCTTAGTCGCCTCGTCGGTCTACGAGCAGTACTTC
TRBV6-1	TRBJ2-7	many	-	CASDAVGAAYEQYF	TGTGCCAGCGACGCCGTTGGGGCTGCCTACGAGCAGTACTTC
TRBV30	TRBJ1-5	-	TRBD1	CAWTDRDGNQPQHF	TGTGCCTGGACGGACAGGGATGGCAATCAGCCCCAGCATTTT
TRBV7-9	TRBJ1-5	-	-	CASTTYNSRGSNQPQHF	TGTGCCAGCACCACTTACAATAGTCGAGGTAGCAATCAGCCCCAGCATTTT
TRBV7-7	TRBJ2-7	many	-	CASSLADTGEQYF	TGTGCTAGCAGCTTGGCCGACACGGGCGAGCAGTACTTC
TRBV24-1	TRBJ2-1	many	TRBD2	CATSDTSGGYNEQFF	TGTGCCACCAGTGATACGAGCGGGGGGTACAATGAGCAGTTCTTC
TRBV18	TRBJ2-6	-	-	CASSPQAGANVLTF	TGTGCCAGCTCACCACAGGCTGGGGCCAACGTCCTGACTTTC
TRBV28	TRBJ2-3	many	-	CASSSESRFPTDTQYF	TGTGCCAGCAGTTCGGAGAGTCGATTCCCAACAGATACGCAGTATTTT